The 8 T cell receptor beta chains presented below share a single source sample, sequenced in a study of control samples from healthy donors and cancer patients. Profiled with immunoSEQ multiplex PCR; TCRdb holds only in-frame clones, not every one. The sample records 150,000 to 200,000 clones, 90% to 95% being singletons. Sample: blood. The source is a woman aged 30 to 39 in good health.

V gene TRBV6-5 combines with J gene TRBJ2-3, with D possibly being TRBD2 (5 bases). Germline assignment: CDR1 MNHEY and CDR2 SVGAGI. V was trimmed by 4 bases and J by 0 bases, leaving 14 bases between them. The CDR3 has 16 residues. CDR3 bases: TGTGCCAGCAGTTTATTCCCGGGGAGAAGCACAGATACGCAGTATTTT. It specifies CASSLFPGRSTDTQYF.

Points on this clone: In the same sample, other DNA sequences code for this CDR3. The gene calls are TRBV2 and TRBJ1-2; possibly TRBD1 for D (6 bases). CDR1 and CDR2 (germline): SNHLY, FYNNEI. V was shortened by 6 bases and J by 1 base, with 9 bases between the two germline ends. The CDR3 has 13 amino acids. The CDR3 loop reads CASSGQLNYGYTF. In DNA, the CDR3 is TGTGCCAGCAGCGGACAGCTTAACTATGGCTACACCTTC.

The chain carries TRBV5-1 and TRBJ2-7; 13 bases are shared with TRBD2. Germline V gene data show CDR1 as SGHRS and CDR2 as YFSETQ. CDR3 size: 14 residues. Trimming removed 2 bases from V and 6 bases from J; junction bases left unmatched: 2. The DNA for the CDR3 is TGCGCCAGCAGCTTTACTAGCGGGGGGGGCGAGCAGTACTTC. Translated: CASSFTSGGGEQYF.

This clone has only a few counts. The sample holds other DNA sequences that translate to the same CDR3. This sequence joins TRBV19 and TRBJ1-1, with D possibly TRBD1 on 6 matching bases. CDR1 LNHDA and CDR2 SQIVND come from the germline V gene (reference sequence). V was shortened by 2 bases and J by 3 bases, with 7 bases between the two germline ends. The CDR3 is 13 residues long. The DNA for the CDR3 is TGTGCCAGTAGTATAAAGGGGGACACTGAAGCTTTCTTT. This gives the protein CASSIKGDTEAFF.

The gene calls are TRBV5-1 and TRBJ2-3; 7 bases align to TRBD1. Germline trimming cut 6 bases from V and 3 bases from J; bases unmatched to any gene: 13. The germline V gene has CDR1 SGHRS and CDR2 YFSETQ. The CDR3 covers 16 residues. The CDR3 loop reads CASTRDRDIGTDTQYF. As DNA, the CDR3 is TGCGCCAGCACCCGCGACAGGGACATAGGGACAGATACGCAGTATTTT.

The chain is built from TRBV3-1 (or the pseudogene TRBV3-2) and TRBJ2-2; TRBD1 matches at 7 bases. Germline loops: CDR1 LGHDT, CDR2 YNNKEL (reference sequence). Trimming took 2 bases from V and 6 from J; bases not matched to a gene: 3. CDR3 length: 14 residues. This chain's CDR3 is CASSQSTGAGELFF. Written as DNA, the CDR3 is TGTGCCAGCAGCCAATCCACAGGGGCCGGGGAGCTGTTTTTT.

Concerning this clone itself: The sample holds other DNA sequences that translate to the same CDR3. The chain carries TRBV18 and TRBJ2-5, with a possible D match to TRBD2 (5 bases). With 3 bases removed from V and 1 base from J, the gap between germline ends came to 9 bases. This CDR3 has 14 residues. Germline V lookup: CDR1 KGHSH, CDR2 LQKENI. CDR3 loop: CASSPRELQETQYF. CDR3 in DNA: TGTGCCAGCTCACCCCGGGAACTCCAAGAGACCCAGTACTTC.

The CDR3 region has the DNA TGTGCCAGCAGCTTAGGCCAGGGAAGAATGGATACGCAGTATTTT. This codes for CASSLGQGRMDTQYF. The chain employs TRBV11-3 and TRBJ2-3; perhaps TRBD1 as D (5 bases). Germline CDR1 and CDR2: SGHNT and YENEEA. V gave up 1 base and J gave up 6 bases, with 14 bases separating them. The CDR3 runs 15 residues.